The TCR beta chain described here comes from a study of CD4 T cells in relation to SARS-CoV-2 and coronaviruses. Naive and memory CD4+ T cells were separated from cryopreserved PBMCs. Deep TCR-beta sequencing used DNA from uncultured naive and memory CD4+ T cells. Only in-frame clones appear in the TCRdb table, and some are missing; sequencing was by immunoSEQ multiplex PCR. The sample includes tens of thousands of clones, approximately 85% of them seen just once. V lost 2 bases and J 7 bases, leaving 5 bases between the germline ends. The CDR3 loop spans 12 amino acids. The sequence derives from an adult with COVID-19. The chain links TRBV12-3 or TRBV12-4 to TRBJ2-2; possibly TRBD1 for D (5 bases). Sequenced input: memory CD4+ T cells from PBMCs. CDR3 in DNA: TGTGCCAGCAGTTTAAGGGGCGGGGAGCTGTTTTTT. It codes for CASSLRGGELFF.